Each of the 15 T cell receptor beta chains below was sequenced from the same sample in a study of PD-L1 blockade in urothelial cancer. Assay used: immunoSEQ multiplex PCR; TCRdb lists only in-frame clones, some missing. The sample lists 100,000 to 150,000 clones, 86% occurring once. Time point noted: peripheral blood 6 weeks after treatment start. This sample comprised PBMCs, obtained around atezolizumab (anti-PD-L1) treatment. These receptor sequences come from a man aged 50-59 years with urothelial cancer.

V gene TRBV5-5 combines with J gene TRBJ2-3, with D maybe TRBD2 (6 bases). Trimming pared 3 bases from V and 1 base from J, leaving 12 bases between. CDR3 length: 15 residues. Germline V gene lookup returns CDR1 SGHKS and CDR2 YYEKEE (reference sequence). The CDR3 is CASSSGGPRTDTQYF. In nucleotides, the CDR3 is TGTGCCAGCAGCTCCGGAGGGCCTCGCACAGATACGCAGTATTTT.

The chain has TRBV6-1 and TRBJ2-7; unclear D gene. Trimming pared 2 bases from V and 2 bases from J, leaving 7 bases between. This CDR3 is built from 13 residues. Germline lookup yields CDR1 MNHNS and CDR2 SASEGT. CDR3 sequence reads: CASSESGAYEQYF. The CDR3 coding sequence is TGTGCCAGCAGTGAATCAGGCGCCTACGAGCAGTACTTC.

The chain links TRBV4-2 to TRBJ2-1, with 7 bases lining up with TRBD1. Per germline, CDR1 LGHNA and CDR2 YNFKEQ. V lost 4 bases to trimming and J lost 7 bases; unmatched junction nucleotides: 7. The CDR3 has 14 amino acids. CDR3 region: CASSPRQGSNEQFF. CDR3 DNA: TGTGCCAGCAGCCCTAGACAGGGATCGAATGAGCAGTTCTTC.

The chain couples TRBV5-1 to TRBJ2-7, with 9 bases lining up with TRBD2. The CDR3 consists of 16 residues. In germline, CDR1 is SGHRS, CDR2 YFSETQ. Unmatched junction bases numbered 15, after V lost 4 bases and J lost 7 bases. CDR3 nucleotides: TGCGCCAGCAGCGGGGCGACTAGCGGCCATGGGGGAGAGCAGTACTTC. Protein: CASSGATSGHGGEQYF.

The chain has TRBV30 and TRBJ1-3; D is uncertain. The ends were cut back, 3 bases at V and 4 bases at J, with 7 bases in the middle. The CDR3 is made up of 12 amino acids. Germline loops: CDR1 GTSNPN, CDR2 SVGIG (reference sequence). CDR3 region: CAWSAAGNTIYF. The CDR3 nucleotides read TGTGCCTGGAGCGCGGCCGGAAACACCATATATTTT.

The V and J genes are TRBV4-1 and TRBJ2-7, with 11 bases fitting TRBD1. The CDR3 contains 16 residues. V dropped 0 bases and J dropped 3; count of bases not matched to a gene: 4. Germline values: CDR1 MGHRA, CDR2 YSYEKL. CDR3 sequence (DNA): TGCGCCAGCAGCCAAGATCCGGACAGGGGGCACTACGAGCAGTACTTC. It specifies CASSQDPDRGHYEQYF.

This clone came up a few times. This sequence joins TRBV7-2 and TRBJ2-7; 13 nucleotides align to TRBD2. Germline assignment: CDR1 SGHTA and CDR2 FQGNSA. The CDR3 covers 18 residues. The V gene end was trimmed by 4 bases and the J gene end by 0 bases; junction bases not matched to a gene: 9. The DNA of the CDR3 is TGTGCCAGCAGCTCCTGGACTAGCGGGAGAGGGAGCTCCTACGAGCAGTACTTC. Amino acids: CASSSWTSGRGSSYEQYF.

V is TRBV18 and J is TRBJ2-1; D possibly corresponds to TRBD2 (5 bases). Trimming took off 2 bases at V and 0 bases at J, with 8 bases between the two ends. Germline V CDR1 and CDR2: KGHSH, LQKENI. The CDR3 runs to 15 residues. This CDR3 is CASSPMGSSYNEQFF. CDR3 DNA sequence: TGTGCCAGCTCACCAATGGGGAGCTCCTACAATGAGCAGTTCTTC.

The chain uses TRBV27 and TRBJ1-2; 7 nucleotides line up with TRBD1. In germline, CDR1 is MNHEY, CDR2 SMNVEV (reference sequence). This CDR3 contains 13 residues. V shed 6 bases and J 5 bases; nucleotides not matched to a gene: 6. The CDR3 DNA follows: TGTGCCAGCAGGAGAGACAGGGATTATGGCTACACCTTC. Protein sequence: CASRRDRDYGYTF.

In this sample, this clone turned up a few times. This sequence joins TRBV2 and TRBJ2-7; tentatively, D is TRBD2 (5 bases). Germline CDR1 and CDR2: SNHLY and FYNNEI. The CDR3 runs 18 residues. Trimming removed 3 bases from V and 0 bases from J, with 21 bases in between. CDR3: CASSDMGVGQAYSYEQYF. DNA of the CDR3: TGTGCCAGCAGTGATATGGGAGTAGGTCAGGCCTACTCCTACGAGCAGTACTTC. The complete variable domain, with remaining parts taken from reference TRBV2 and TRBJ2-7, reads EPEVTQTPSHQVTQMGQEVILRCVPISNHLYFYWYRQILGQKVEFLVSFYNNEISEKSEIFDDQFSVERPDGSNFTLKIRSTKLEDSAMYFCASSDMGVGQAYSYEQYFGPGTRLTVT.

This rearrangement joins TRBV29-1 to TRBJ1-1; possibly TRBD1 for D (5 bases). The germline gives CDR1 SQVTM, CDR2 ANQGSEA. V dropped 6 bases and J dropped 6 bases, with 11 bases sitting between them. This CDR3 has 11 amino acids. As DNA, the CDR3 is TGCAGCGTGATGCGGGGGGCTGAAGCTTTCTTT. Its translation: CSVMRGAEAFF.

The CDR3 loop reads CASTSWGGTYEQYF. The CDR3 coding sequence is TGTGCCAGCACCTCATGGGGGGGAACCTACGAGCAGTACTTC. V usage is TRBV28 and J usage is TRBJ2-7, with 7 bases identical to TRBD2. Germline lookup yields CDR1 MDHEN and CDR2 SYDVKM. J was trimmed by 2 bases and V by 7 bases; bases with no gene match: 8. CDR3 length: 14 amino acids.

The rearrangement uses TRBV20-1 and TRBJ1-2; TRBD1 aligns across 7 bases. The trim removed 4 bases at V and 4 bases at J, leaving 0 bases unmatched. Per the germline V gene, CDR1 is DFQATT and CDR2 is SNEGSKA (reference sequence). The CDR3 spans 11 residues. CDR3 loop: CSANRGYGYTF. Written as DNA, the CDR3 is TGCAGTGCTAACAGGGGCTATGGCTACACCTTC.

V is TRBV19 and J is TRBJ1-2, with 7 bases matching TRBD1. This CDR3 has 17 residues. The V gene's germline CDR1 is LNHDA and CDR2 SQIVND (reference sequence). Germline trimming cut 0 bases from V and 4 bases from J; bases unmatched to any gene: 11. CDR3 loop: CASSIDRLGTEVYGYTF. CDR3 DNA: TGTGCCAGTAGTATAGACCGACTGGGGACAGAAGTCTATGGCTACACCTTC. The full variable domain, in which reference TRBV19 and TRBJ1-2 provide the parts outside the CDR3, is DGGITQSPKYLFRKEGQNVTLSCEQNLNHDAMYWYRQDPGQGLRLIYYSQIVNDFQKGDIAEGYSVSREKKESFPLTVTSAQKNPTAFYLCASSIDRLGTEVYGYTFGSGTRLTVV.

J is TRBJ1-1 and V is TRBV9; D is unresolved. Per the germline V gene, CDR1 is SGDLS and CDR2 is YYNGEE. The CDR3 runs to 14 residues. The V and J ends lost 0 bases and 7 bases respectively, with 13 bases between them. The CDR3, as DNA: TGTGCCAGCAGCGTAGGAGGGAATCAGGTTGAAGCTTTCTTT. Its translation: CASSVGGNQVEAFF.